A single sample is the source of the 32 T cell receptor beta chains below, sequenced in a study of blood T cell repertoires in COVID-19. Repertoires were generated with immunoSEQ multiplex PCR, while TCRdb's copy carries only in-frame clones and drops some. The sample consists of fewer than 300,000 clones, 70% to 85% of them appearing once. Sample: peripheral blood. The source is a human donor with COVID-19, enrolled during active disease. The donor label of this sample is uncertain.

Only a few counts were recorded for this clone. The chain is built from TRBV5-1 and TRBJ2-1, with 10 bases that match TRBD2. Trimming at V came to 1 base and at J to 4 bases, leaving 2 bases not matched to a gene. CDR1 and CDR2 from the germline V gene are SGHRS and YFSETQ. The CDR3 runs 15 residues. The CDR3 spells CASSLRTSGYNEQFF. Written as DNA, the CDR3 is TGCGCCAGCAGCTTGAGGACTAGCGGTTACAATGAGCAGTTCTTC.

A few counts support this clone. The chain recombines TRBV3-1 (or the pseudogene TRBV3-2) with TRBJ1-6; D possibly corresponds to TRBD1 (5 bases). Trimming stripped 4 bases from V and 9 bases from J, with 13 bases between. CDR1 is LGHDT and CDR2 is YNNKEL in the germline V gene (reference sequence). This CDR3 is 14 amino acids long. CDR3 sequence reads: CASSRGGAGSPLHF. The CDR3 DNA follows: TGTGCCAGCAGCCGGGGAGGGGCCGGTTCACCCCTCCACTTT.

The chain is built from TRBV19 and TRBJ1-6; 11 nucleotides align to TRBD1. The CDR3 is 16 residues long. The V and J ends lost 3 bases and 8 bases, in that order; junction bases with no gene match: 6. Germline CDR1 and CDR2: LNHDA and SQIVND (reference sequence). The CDR3 DNA follows: TGTGCCAGTAGTATGAGGTCGGGACAGGGGGATTCACCCCTCCACTTT. Its protein product is CASSMRSGQGDSPLHF.

CDR3 amino acids: CASSSALGLAGAYDTREQFF. DNA for the CDR3: TGTGCCAGCAGTTCCGCCCTGGGACTAGCGGGAGCCTACGACACGAGGGAGCAGTTCTTC. This rearrangement joins TRBV28 to TRBJ2-1; the match to TRBD2 covers 14 bases. Germline V CDR1 and CDR2: MDHEN, SYDVKM. Germline trimming cut 4 bases from V and 10 bases from J; bases unmatched to any gene: 21. This CDR3 has 20 amino acids.

The chain carries TRBV7-8 and TRBJ2-2; TRBD2 matches 7 bases. The germline V gene encodes CDR1 SGHVS and CDR2 FQNEAQ. The CDR3 contains 18 residues. V trimming: 7 bases; J trimming: 2 bases; junction bases outside the gene matches: 16. The CDR3: CASTLGGPRATNTGELFF. The CDR3 DNA sequence: TGTGCCAGCACTCTGGGAGGGCCTAGAGCAACTAACACCGGGGAGCTGTTTTTT.

The V gene is TRBV5-1, the J gene TRBJ1-1; D is uncertain. The germline CDR1 and CDR2 sequences are SGHRS and YFSETQ. The CDR3 extends over 13 amino acids. The V end lost 8 bases, the J end lost 1 base, and 12 bases lay between the germline ends. In DNA, the CDR3 is TGCGCCAGTTCCGGGGAAACGAACACTGAAGCTTTCTTT. Protein sequence: CASSGETNTEAFF.

The chain has TRBV11-3 and TRBJ2-3, with a possible D match to TRBD1 (6 bases). CDR3 length: 15 amino acids. Germline loops: CDR1 SGHNT, CDR2 YENEEA. Between the trimmed V and J ends, which lost 1 base and 4 bases, there was a span of 12 bases. CDR3 residues: CASSLGTDGSDTQYF. CDR3 bases: TGTGCCAGCAGCTTAGGGACAGATGGCTCAGATACGCAGTATTTT.

This sequence joins TRBV28 and TRBJ2-3; TRBD2 matches 9 bases. J gave up 2 bases and V 6 bases, and 6 bases lay outside the gene matches. Looked up from germline, CDR1 is MDHEN and CDR2 is SYDVKM. The length of the CDR3 is 15 residues. The CDR3 region is CASSLAGAFTDTQYF. CDR3 bases: TGTGCCAGCAGCTTAGCGGGAGCTTTCACAGATACGCAGTATTTT.

The V and J genes are TRBV7-2 and TRBJ1-6; 7 bases align to TRBD1. V trimming: 5 bases; J trimming: 4 bases; junction bases outside the gene matches: 2. The CDR3 sequence is 14 residues long. CDR1 and CDR2 from the germline V gene are SGHTA and FQGNSA. CDR3 bases: TGTGCCAGCAGCCCAGGGGGGTATAATTCACCCCTCCACTTT. Residues: CASSPGGYNSPLHF. The full variable domain, its missing parts supplied by reference TRBV7-2 and TRBJ1-6, is GAGVSQSPSNKVTEKGKDVELRCDPISGHTALYWYRQSLGQGLEFLIYFQGNSAPDKSGLPSDRFSAERTGGSVSTLTIQRTQQEDSAVYLCASSPGGYNSPLHFGNGTRLTVT.

The chain links TRBV7-8 to TRBJ1-5; a possible D gene is TRBD1 (6 bases). Germline assignment: CDR1 SGHVS and CDR2 FQNEAQ. Trimming removed 3 bases from V and 1 base from J, with 19 bases in between. CDR3 length equals 18 residues. CDR3 sequence reads: CASSLYLRGGASNQPQHF. In DNA form, the CDR3 reads TGTGCCAGCAGCTTGTATCTTCGGGGGGGCGCAAGCAATCAGCCCCAGCATTTT. Combining the CDR3 with reference TRBV7-8 and TRBJ1-5 gives the whole variable domain GAGVSQSPRYKVAKRGQDVALRCDPISGHVSLFWYQQALGQGPEFLTYFQNEAQLDKSGLPSDRFFAERPEGSVSTLKIQRTQQEDSAVYLCASSLYLRGGASNQPQHFGDGTRLSIL.

The chain employs TRBV5-4 and TRBJ1-2, with D perhaps matching TRBD1 (5 bases). The CDR3 spans 13 residues. The germline CDR1 and CDR2 sequences are SGHNT and YYREEE (reference sequence). V shed 2 bases and J shed 8 bases, with 13 bases lying between them. This CDR3 is CASSFGQDRGYTF. CDR3 DNA: TGTGCCAGCAGCTTTGGACAAGATCGGGGCTACACCTTC.

This clone was seen a handful of times. This chain joins TRBV6-4 and TRBJ1-4; D ambiguous. The CDR3 consists of 13 residues. Deletions cut 5 bases from V and 4 bases from J, with 8 bases between. Per the germline V gene, CDR1 is MRHNA and CDR2 is SNTAGT. The chain's CDR3 is CASSRQVNEKLFF. DNA for the CDR3: TGTGCCAGCAGTCGGCAGGTTAATGAAAAACTGTTTTTT.

The chain employs TRBV28 and TRBJ2-7; the D gene is possibly TRBD1 (6 bases). The CDR3 is 18 amino acids. Trimming cost V 5 bases and J 2 bases, with 25 bases left between them. The germline V gene encodes CDR1 MDHEN and CDR2 SYDVKM. CDR3 loop: CASSMFWRPDRATYEQYF. The CDR3 DNA reads as TGTGCCAGCAGTATGTTCTGGCGCCCGGACAGAGCCACCTACGAGCAGTACTTC.

The chain recombines TRBV9 with TRBJ2-5; perhaps TRBD2 as D (6 bases). The V gene's germline CDR1 is SGDLS and CDR2 YYNGEE. The CDR3 has 19 amino acids. V was trimmed by 0 bases and J by 7 bases, leaving 28 bases between them. The CDR3 here is CASSVAGDYSDQIGGTQYF. CDR3 coding DNA: TGTGCCAGCAGCGTAGCGGGAGACTACTCCGACCAGATCGGCGGGACCCAGTACTTC.

This clone occurred once. The chain recombines TRBV11-2 with TRBJ2-7, with D possibly being TRBD1 (5 bases). The germline gives CDR1 SGHAT, CDR2 FQNNGV. CDR3 length: 12 residues. With 6 bases removed from V and 5 bases from J, the gap between germline ends came to 11 bases. CDR3 DNA sequence: TGTGCCAGCAGGCAGACAGCCCACGAGCAGTACTTC. This sequence encodes CASRQTAHEQYF.

The chain employs TRBV19 and TRBJ2-2; the D gene is possibly TRBD1 (5 bases). Germline V lookup: CDR1 LNHDA, CDR2 SQIVND (reference sequence). With 6 bases removed from V and 5 bases from J, the gap between germline ends came to 13 bases. CDR3 length equals 14 residues. CDR3 DNA sequence: TGTGCCAGTAGATCAGGGATGAGGACCGGGGAGCTGTTTTTT. This gives the protein CASRSGMRTGELFF.

The gene calls are TRBV7-9 and TRBJ1-3, with TRBD1 identical over 7 bases. This CDR3 spans 13 amino acids. The J segment lost 4 bases and the V segment lost 4 bases, leaving 1 base of the junction unmatched. Germline V lookup: CDR1 SEHNR, CDR2 FQNEAQ (reference sequence). CDR3 bases: TGTGCCAGCAGCTGGGACAGCGGAAACACCATATATTTT. Its protein is CASSWDSGNTIYF.

This chain uses TRBV21-1 with TRBJ2-7; the table's D gene call, TRBD1, was not cross checked with the DNA. TRBV21-1 is a recognized pseudogene. The CDR3 has 16 residues. DNA for the CDR3: TGTGCCAGCAGCAAAGTGTCTTGGGACAGGGCCTACGAGCAGTACTTC. It translates to CASSKVSWDRAYEQYF.

This chain connects TRBV5-1 to TRBJ2-4; a weak D match, TRBD1 (7 bases). CDR1 and CDR2 from the germline V gene are SGHRS and YFSETQ. V lost 0 bases and J 8 bases, leaving 12 bases between the germline ends. The CDR3 runs to 14 residues. CDR3: CASSLEGRGDIQYF. The CDR3 nucleotides are TGCGCCAGCAGCTTGGAAGGCAGGGGGGACATTCAGTACTTC.

The chain couples TRBV11-2 to TRBJ1-3; no firm D call. This CDR3 region has 15 residues. The V and J ends lost 5 bases and 0 bases respectively, with 11 bases between them. The germline V gene encodes CDR1 SGHAT and CDR2 FQNNGV. The CDR3 DNA reads as TGTGCCAGCAGCAACAGTCTTTTCTCTGGAAACACCATATATTTT. This translates into CASSNSLFSGNTIYF. Combining the CDR3 with reference TRBV11-2 and TRBJ1-3 gives the whole variable domain EAGVAQSPRYKIIEKRQSVAFWCNPISGHATLYWYQQILGQGPKLLIQFQNNGVVDDSQLPKDRFSAERLKGVDSTLKIQPAKLEDSAVYLCASSNSLFSGNTIYFGEGSWLTVV.

This chain uses TRBV6-1 with TRBJ2-2, with TRBD1 matching over 11 bases. This CDR3 comprises 16 residues. After removal of 4 bases from V and 4 bases from J, the junction contained 5 bases not matched to a gene. Germline V gives CDR1 MNHNS, CDR2 SASEGT. The CDR3 DNA follows: TGTGCCAGCAGTGTGTGGACAGGGGGCCTCACCGGGGAGCTGTTTTTT. Amino acid sequence: CASSVWTGGLTGELFF.

This clone was detected only once. The chain carries TRBV5-4 and TRBJ2-5; 9 nucleotides align to TRBD2. The germline V gene has CDR1 SGHNT and CDR2 YYREEE (reference sequence). The CDR3 loop spans 14 amino acids. V shed 0 bases and J 4 bases; nucleotides not matched to a gene: 1. CDR3: CASSLELAGETQYF. The CDR3 DNA follows: TGTGCCAGCAGCTTGGAACTAGCGGGAGAGACCCAGTACTTC.

J is TRBJ2-2 and V is TRBV19; 15 bases align to TRBD2. Trimming took 4 bases from V and 6 from J; bases not matched to a gene: 9. CDR1 and CDR2 from the germline V gene are LNHDA and SQIVND (reference sequence). The CDR3 has 18 residues. The CDR3 sequence is CASSTSPGLAGGSGELFF. The CDR3 DNA is TGTGCCAGTAGTACATCACCGGGACTAGCGGGAGGCTCCGGGGAGCTGTTTTTT.

The chain links TRBV11-3 to TRBJ2-2; a weak D match, TRBD2 (5 bases). This CDR3 region has 16 residues. The V gene lost 5 bases and the J gene lost 2 bases, with 15 bases spanning the gap. Germline V lookup: CDR1 SGHNT, CDR2 YENEEA. The CDR3 region is CASSPPAGSNTGELFF. The CDR3 nucleotides read TGTGCCAGCAGCCCCCCGGCGGGCAGTAACACCGGGGAGCTGTTTTTT. The full variable domain, completed using reference TRBV11-3 and TRBJ2-2, is EAGVVQSPRYKIIEKKQPVAFWCNPISGHNTLYWYLQNLGQGPELLIRYENEEAVDDSQLPKDRFSAERLKGVDSTLKIQPAELGDSAVYLCASSPPAGSNTGELFFGEGSRLTVL.

The V and J genes are TRBV28 and TRBJ1-2; 11 bases fit TRBD1. This CDR3 contains 17 residues. Germline loops: CDR1 MDHEN, CDR2 SYDVKM. Trimming at V came to 4 bases and at J to 4 bases, leaving 11 bases not matched to a gene. CDR3 sequence reads: CASSSSGTGGTLYGYTF. CDR3 DNA: TGTGCCAGCAGTTCCTCCGGGACAGGGGGGACTCTCTATGGCTACACCTTC.

This clone was seen more than once but under ten times. The rearrangement links TRBV28 to TRBJ2-7; 10 bases are a match to TRBD2. Germline loops: CDR1 MDHEN, CDR2 SYDVKM. The CDR3 length is 15 residues. After removal of 6 bases from V and 7 bases from J, the junction contained 12 bases not matched to a gene. CDR3 sequence reads: CASRSSGSALREQYF. The CDR3 DNA follows: TGTGCCAGCAGGTCTAGCGGGAGTGCCCTAAGGGAGCAGTACTTC.

The rearrangement uses TRBV11-2 and TRBJ2-7; maybe TRBD2 (6 bases). Trimming removed 6 bases at V and 3 bases at J, with 18 bases between. CDR3 length equals 15 residues. Germline lookup yields CDR1 SGHAT and CDR2 FQNNGV. This chain's CDR3 is CASSRGRTNLYEQYF. In DNA, the CDR3 is TGTGCCAGCAGTCGGGGGAGGACAAATCTCTACGAGCAGTACTTC.

This chain links TRBV29-1 with TRBJ2-4; the D gene is possibly TRBD2 (6 bases). V dropped 0 bases and J dropped 1 base, with 10 bases sitting between them. This CDR3 has 15 residues. Per the germline V gene, CDR1 is SQVTM and CDR2 is ANQGSEA. The DNA for the CDR3 is TGCAGCGTTGAAGATGTAGGAGGGGCCAAAAACATTCAGTACTTC. Its translation is CSVEDVGGAKNIQYF.

The chain uses TRBV3-1 (or the pseudogene TRBV3-2) and TRBJ2-1; TRBD2 matches 10 bases. Germline CDR1 reads LGHDT; CDR2 reads YNNKEL (reference sequence). This CDR3 spans 16 amino acids. J gave up 10 bases and V 0 bases, and 9 bases lay outside the gene matches. The CDR3 bases are TGTGCCAGCAGCCAAGATTCTAGCGGGAGACCGCGGGAGCAGTTCTTC. Translation gives CASSQDSSGRPREQFF.

CDR3 sequence: CASSVTGTYGYTF. The CDR3 bases are TGTGCCAGCAGCGTTACAGGGACCTATGGCTACACCTTC. This chain connects TRBV2 to TRBJ1-2; D perhaps matches TRBD1 (6 bases). The germline gives CDR1 SNHLY, CDR2 FYNNEI. The CDR3 sequence is 13 residues long. Trimming took off 6 bases at V and 4 bases at J, with 12 bases between the two ends.

This CDR3 reads CASSLPGSAYNEQFF. The DNA for the CDR3 is TGTGCCAGCAGCTTACCGGGTTCCGCCTACAATGAGCAGTTCTTC. This chain joins TRBV7-3 and TRBJ2-1; D remains unclear. Germline assignment: CDR1 SGHTA and CDR2 FQGTGA. V lost 2 bases and J 2 bases, leaving 10 bases between the germline ends. This CDR3 has 15 amino acids.

This clone was observed a few times. The chain carries TRBV5-1 and TRBJ2-2; D is undetermined. CDR3 length: 16 residues. Germline values: CDR1 SGHRS, CDR2 YFSETQ. V was cut by 1 base and J by 0 bases, with 10 bases left in between. In DNA, the CDR3 is TGCGCCAGCAGCTTGATTACAAGCGCGAACACCGGGGAGCTGTTTTTT. It yields the protein CASSLITSANTGELFF.